Below, one T cell receptor beta chain is given with its context. After removal of 4 bases from V and 4 bases from J, the junction contained 2 bases not matched to a gene. The CDR3 runs 13 residues. Germline CDR1 and CDR2: LNHNV and YYDKDF (reference sequence). This sample was included in a study of T cells in Graves' hyperthyroidism and ophthalmopathy. Study at large: The authors collected peripheral blood at initial diagnosis, before any treatment.

The source material, RNA transcripts, was used to amplify TCR beta CDR3 regions. HTBI primers were the set used in a first-round RT-PCR of the TCR CDR3. TCRdb used MiXCR to reprocess the multiplex PCR reads, holding one entry per CDR3 protein. The table lists under 300,000 distinct CDR3 sequences, roughly 15% of them singletons. Disease duration under 2 months; hyperthyroidism patients were aged 18 to 65. Material: blood. The chain couples TRBV15 to TRBJ1-2; 8 nucleotides match TRBD1. This receptor was obtained from a woman between 45 and 65 years old with Graves' hyperthyroidism that later progressed to Graves' ophthalmopathy. The DNA of the CDR3 is TGTGCCACCAGCACGACAGGGGCCTATGGCTACACCTTC. Its translation: CATSTTGAYGYTF.